Listed below are T cell receptor beta chains from one sample, sequenced in a study of T cell repertoires in cytomegalovirus infection. Via MiXCR, TCRdb re-called the reads, giving one row per CDR3 protein. Seen here are approximately 220,000 distinct CDR3 sequences, 35% to 40% observed once, and the top ten hold approximately 60%. Antigen specificity for these receptors is unknown. The source material was CD8+ T cells from cultured PBMCs, sampled from culture after CMV antigen stimulation. The receptors derive from a human donor in good health (CMV status not recorded). Some clones in this sample may be carry-over from other donors' samples. The CDR3 runs from the conserved cysteine through the conserved F or W. The D gene is left open where the match is weak. The size of a clone is reported for some rows only, either as once, few or many, or as a class for expanded clones.

TRBD1	TRBV29-1	TRBJ1-1	-	TGCAGCGTTGAACTACAGGGGCCGGGGACTGAAGCTTTCTTT	CSVELQGPGTEAFF
TRBD2	TRBV12-5	TRBJ2-1	many	TGTGCTAGTGGTGCCGGGACTAGCGGGATCTATGAGCAGTTCTTC	CASGAGTSGIYEQFF
TRBD1	TRBV6-1	TRBJ2-1	few	TGTGCCAGCAGGCGGGACAGGGTAGGATTTAATGAGCAGTTCTTC	CASRRDRVGFNEQFF
-	TRBV7-3	TRBJ1-1	few	TGTGCCAGCAGTTCCACTGAAGACACTGAAGCTTTCTTT	CASSSTEDTEAFF
-	TRBV15	TRBJ2-6	-	TGTGCCACCAGCTTATTACGGAGCTCTGGGGCCAACGTCCTGACTTTC	CATSLLRSSGANVLTF
TRBD2	TRBV7-4	TRBJ2-1	few	TGTGCCGTCCGAACTAGCGGGACCCCTTACAATGAGCAGTTCTTC	CAVRTSGTPYNEQFF
-	TRBV7-6	TRBJ2-1	-	TGTGCCAGCAGCTTAGCGGGTGTATACAATGAGCAGTTCTTC	CASSLAGVYNEQFF
-	TRBV2	TRBJ2-4	-	TGTGCCAGCAGCGTGGAGGGGGGGGTAGGGATAGCAATGGCCAAAAACATTCAGTACTTC	CASSVEGGVGIAMAKNIQYF
-	TRBV19	TRBJ2-2	-	TGTGCCAGTATCCCCGGCAGAGCCAGGAACACCGGGGAGCTGTTTTTT	CASIPGRARNTGELFF
-	TRBV7-2	TRBJ2-3	-	TGTGCCAGCGCCCAGGGCACAGATACGCAGTATTTT	CASAQGTDTQYF
TRBD1	TRBV2	TRBJ2-1	-	TGTGCCATCTTTTCCGGGACAGGGGGAAATGAGCAGTTCTTC	CAIFSGTGGNEQFF
-	TRBV7-9	TRBJ1-1	-	TGTGCCAGCAGCTTCCCACAGGGAGGGGATCTTGGAGCTTTCTTT	CASSFPQGGDLGAFF
-	TRBV9	TRBJ2-1	-	TGTGCCAGCAGCGTAGCTTCGGGAGAAATCCATGAGCAGTTCTTC	CASSVASGEIHEQFF
-	TRBV7-9	TRBJ2-1	few	TGTGCCAGCAGTCGGGTCAGCGGCTCCTACAATGAGCAGTTCTTC	CASSRVSGSYNEQFF
TRBD1	TRBV7-2	TRBJ2-7	few	TGTGCCAGCAGCTTAGACCCCCCCCCCAGGACAGGCGACGAGCAGTACTTC	CASSLDPPPRTGDEQYF
TRBD1	TRBV18	TRBJ1-1	-	TGTGCCAGCTCACCAACGCTCCGGGACAGGGACACTGAAGCTTTCTTT	CASSPTLRDRDTEAFF
-	TRBV11-2	TRBJ2-7	few	TGTGCCAGCAACTCAGAGTGGGGCACGGACGAGCAGTACTTC	CASNSEWGTDEQYF
-	TRBV5-4	TRBJ2-4	few	TGTGCCAGCAGCTACTCGACAGATCTAGCCAAAAACATTCAGTACTTC	CASSYSTDLAKNIQYF
-	TRBV11-2	TRBJ2-3	-	TGTGCCAGCAGCCTTAGGCCCCTAGGCACAGATACGCAGTATTTT	CASSLRPLGTDTQYF
-	TRBV7-9	TRBJ1-4	few	TGTGCCAGCAGCTCGTTATGGGGGTCGGTTAATGAAAAACTGTTTTTT	CASSSLWGSVNEKLFF
TRBD2	TRBV20-1	TRBJ2-5	-	TGCAGTGCGGATAGAGGTAGCGGGGCGTACCAAGAGACCCAGTACTTC	CSADRGSGAYQETQYF
TRBD1	TRBV29-1	TRBJ2-7	few	TGCAGCGTGTCCGGGACAGGGACAACCTACGAGCAGTACTTC	CSVSGTGTTYEQYF
-	TRBV7-8	TRBJ1-1	few	TGTGCCAGCAGGAGGGAGACTGAAGCTTTCTTT	CASRRETEAFF
-	TRBV7-6	TRBJ1-1	-	TGTGCCAGCAGCCCGGCCGCAGGCCTAATGAACACTGAAGCTTTCTTT	CASSPAAGLMNTEAFF
-	TRBV4-1	TRBJ2-2	-	TGCGCCAGCAGCCAACCCCGTCCCGACGAGCCTAACACCGGGGAGCTGTTTTTT	CASSQPRPDEPNTGELFF
-	TRBV20-1	TRBJ2-1	-	TGCAGTGCAGTAGCAGGGAGCGGTGAGCAGTTCTTC	CSAVAGSGEQFF
-	TRBV9	TRBJ2-1	-	TGTGCCAGCAGCGTATCAGGGGTAAGCTCCTACAATGAGCAGTTCTTC	CASSVSGVSSYNEQFF
-	TRBV6-8	TRBJ2-1	-	TGTGCCAGCAGTCCGAGTAAGCCCATCGCCAATGAGCAGTTCTTC	CASSPSKPIANEQFF
-	TRBV25-1	TRBJ2-7	-	TGTGCCAGCAGTGAATCCATCGACGAGCAGTACTTC	CASSESIDEQYF
-	TRBV7-3	TRBJ2-6	few	TGTGCCAGCAGCTTAGTAGCTGGGGCCAACGTCCTGACTTTC	CASSLVAGANVLTF
-	TRBV2	TRBJ2-3	few	TGTGCCAGCAGTGAGCTCCAATACAGGGAGTCTGGGACAGATACGCAGTATTTT	CASSELQYRESGTDTQYF
-	TRBV28	TRBJ1-3	-	TGTGCCAGCAGTCCGGGGGACGCCCGCTCTGGAAACACCATATATTTT	CASSPGDARSGNTIYF
TRBD2	TRBV7-6	TRBJ2-7	-	TGTGCCAGCAGCTTAGGCGTCGGGAGGGCCGGTGACGAGCAGTACTTC	CASSLGVGRAGDEQYF
-	TRBV6-8	TRBJ2-7	once	TGTGCCAGCAGCCAGGGAGGCGAGCATTACTTC	CASSQGGEHYF
-	TRBV7-9	TRBJ2-2	-	TGTGCCAGCAGCTTAAGGGGGGTGAACACCGGGGAGCTGTTTTTT	CASSLRGVNTGELFF
-	TRBV12-3/TRBV12-4	TRBJ2-2	-	TGTGCCAGCAGTTTAGATGGGTTTGTAGCCGGGGAGCTGTTTTTT	CASSLDGFVAGELFF
-	TRBV6-1	TRBJ1-4	-	TGTGCCAGCAGTCACAGGGTTCAGAATGAAAAACTGTTTTTT	CASSHRVQNEKLFF
TRBD2	TRBV10-2	TRBJ2-5	-	TGCGCCAGCAGTGAGTGGGGAGGGGAAAAAGAGACCCAGTACTTC	CASSEWGGEKETQYF
-	TRBV6-6	TRBJ2-3	-	TGTGCCAGCAGTCCTCTGGGACCCCCCGGAGATACGCAGTATTTT	CASSPLGPPGDTQYF
-	TRBV27	TRBJ2-1	few	TGTGCCAGCGCCATTGGGCAGCCTTCCTACAATGAGCAGTTCTTC	CASAIGQPSYNEQFF
TRBD1	TRBV4-1	TRBJ2-1	-	TGCGCCAGCAGCCACTTGACAGGGAACAATGAGCAGTTCTTC	CASSHLTGNNEQFF
-	TRBV10-3	TRBJ2-1	-	TGTGCCATACGGTCGGACAGCTACAATGAGCAGTTCTTC	CAIRSDSYNEQFF
-	TRBV4-2	TRBJ2-2	-	TGTGCCAGCAGCCAAGATGCCGCGAGTACCGGGGAGCTGTTTTTT	CASSQDAASTGELFF
-	TRBV20-1	TRBJ1-1	few	TGCAGTGCTAGCCCGAGATTGGCAGGACCGAACACTGAAGCTTTCTTT	CSASPRLAGPNTEAFF
-	TRBV4-1	TRBJ2-2	-	TGCGCCAGCAGCCATGCTGGGGGAAGAGGCGGGGAGCTGTTTTTT	CASSHAGGRGGELFF
-	TRBV27	TRBJ1-1	-	TGTGCCAGCAGTTTATCGGCTTCGCAGGGGCTTGAAGCTTCCTTT	CASSLSASQGLEASF
-	TRBV2	TRBJ2-1	-	TGTGCCAGCATCAGCTTAAATGAGCAGTTCTTC	CASISLNEQFF
-	TRBV6-1	TRBJ1-1	-	TGTGCCAGCTGGGAAGGGGGGGGGACTGAAGCTTTCTTT	CASWEGGGTEAFF
-	TRBV6-1	TRBJ2-3	few	TGTGCCAGCAGTCCTTATTTCAGGGGCACAGATACGCAGTATTTT	CASSPYFRGTDTQYF
-	TRBV15	TRBJ1-1	-	TGTGCCACCAACCTCGGGGGGTCGGATGAAGCTTTCTTT	CATNLGGSDEAFF
TRBD1	TRBV7-8	TRBJ2-1	-	TGTGCCAGCAGCCCGACAGGGATTACCTACAATGAGCAGTTCTTC	CASSPTGITYNEQFF
-	TRBV9	TRBJ1-3	-	TGTGCCAGCAGCGTAGGAGACAGCTCTGGAAACACCATATATTTT	CASSVGDSSGNTIYF
-	TRBV11-2	TRBJ2-1	-	TGTGCCAGCAGCTTAGATCTCTATGAGCAGTTCTTC	CASSLDLYEQFF
-	TRBV4-2	TRBJ1-5	few	TGTGCCAGCAGCCACATCGGGACTGGCAATCAGCCCCAGCATTTT	CASSHIGTGNQPQHF
-	TRBV9	TRBJ2-3	-	TGTGCCAGCAGCGTAGGACGGGACAGCACAGATACGCAGTATTTT	CASSVGRDSTDTQYF